This is a list of T cell receptor beta chains from one sample in a study of T cell changes during pregnancy in multiple sclerosis. Only in-frame clones appear in the TCRdb table, and some are missing; sequencing was by immunoSEQ multiplex PCR. The sample holds 65,000 to 90,000 clones; over 80% are singletons and the top ten take less than 3%. The sequences come from peripheral blood, collected in the third trimester of pregnancy. These receptors were collected from a female donor in good health, enrolled as a control in a pregnancy study. The CDR3 runs from the conserved cysteine through the conserved F or W. A D gene is named only where the DNA matches it firmly. Part of the rows lack a size; the others show once, few, many or a class for expanded clones.

V	D	J	size	DNA	CDR3
TRBV7-2	-	TRBJ2-3	-	TGTGCCAGCAGCGTTGGGGGCGGCACAGATACGCAGTATTTT	CASSVGGGTDTQYF
TRBV29-1	TRBD1	TRBJ1-2	-	TGCAGCGTTGAAGAAGACAGGGGCTATGGCTACACCTTC	CSVEEDRGYGYTF
TRBV28	-	TRBJ1-1	once	TGTGCCAGCACGGGGAACACTGAAGCTTTCTTT	CASTGNTEAFF
TRBV9	-	TRBJ1-3	-	TGTGCCAGCAGCGGCCGCGGGGGCGCCTCTGGAAACACCATATATTTT	CASSGRGGASGNTIYF
TRBV7-2	TRBD1	TRBJ1-4	-	TGTGCCAGCAGCCAGGACAGGGGTCAGGAAAAACTGTTTTTT	CASSQDRGQEKLFF
TRBV18	TRBD2	TRBJ2-1	-	TGTGCCAGCTCCCTGGGGCTAGCGGGTTACAATGAGCAGTTCTTC	CASSLGLAGYNEQFF
TRBV28	-	TRBJ2-7	-	TGTGCCAGCAGTTTAACTCTTGGCGCAGGGCAACGCTACGAGCAGTACTTC	CASSLTLGAGQRYEQYF
TRBV11-2	-	TRBJ2-7	-	TGTGCCAGCAGCTTAGTTCAGGGTGCCTACGAGCAGTACTTC	CASSLVQGAYEQYF
TRBV28	-	TRBJ1-1	-	TGTGCCAGCAGTTTAAATGAGGCTGAAGCTTTCTTT	CASSLNEAEAFF
TRBV19	TRBD1	TRBJ2-6	-	TGTGCCAGTAACCCGGGACAGGAACCCTCTGGGGCCAACGTCCTGACTTTC	CASNPGQEPSGANVLTF
TRBV19	-	TRBJ1-1	-	TGTGCCAGTAGCCACGGACAGAGCACTGAAGCTTTCTTT	CASSHGQSTEAFF
TRBV11-2	TRBD1	TRBJ2-7	-	TGTGCCAGCAGCTTGGGACAGTTCATAAACTACGAGCAGTACTTC	CASSLGQFINYEQYF
TRBV28	-	TRBJ2-1	-	TGTGCCAGCAGTTCCTCTCAGGTCTCCTACAATGAGCAGTTCTTC	CASSSSQVSYNEQFF
TRBV30	TRBD2	TRBJ2-1	-	TGTGCCTGGAGTGGACTAGCGGGAGGTCAGACGTACAATGAGCAGTTCTTC	CAWSGLAGGQTYNEQFF
TRBV19	TRBD1	TRBJ1-2	-	TGTGCCAGTAGTGCTTGGGACAGGGAACATGGCTACACCTTC	CASSAWDREHGYTF
TRBV7-2	-	TRBJ2-7	-	TGTGCCAGCAGCTTAGGACGGGACTACGAGCAGTACTTC	CASSLGRDYEQYF
TRBV5-6	TRBD2	TRBJ2-3	-	TGTGCCAGCAGCCCGGGACTAAAGGCCACAGATACGCAGTATTTT	CASSPGLKATDTQYF
TRBV19	-	TRBJ2-7	-	TGTGCCAGTGGAACTCGGTCAGGGTACGAGCAGTACTTC	CASGTRSGYEQYF
TRBV6-1	-	TRBJ1-4	-	TGTGCCAGCAGTGTAGAGGAGGGGGAAAAACTGTTTTTT	CASSVEEGEKLFF